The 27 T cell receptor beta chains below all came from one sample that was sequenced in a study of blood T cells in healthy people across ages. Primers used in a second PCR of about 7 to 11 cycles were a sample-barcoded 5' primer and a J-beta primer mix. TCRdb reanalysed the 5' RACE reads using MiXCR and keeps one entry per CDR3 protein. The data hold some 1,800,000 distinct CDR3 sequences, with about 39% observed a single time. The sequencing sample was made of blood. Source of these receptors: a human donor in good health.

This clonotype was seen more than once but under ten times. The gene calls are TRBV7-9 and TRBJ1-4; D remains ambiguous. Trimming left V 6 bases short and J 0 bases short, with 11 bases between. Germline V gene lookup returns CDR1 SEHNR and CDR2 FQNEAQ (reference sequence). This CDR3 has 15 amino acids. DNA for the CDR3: TGTGCCAGCAGTTCCTACGGTGCAACTAATGAAAAACTGTTTTTT. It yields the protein CASSSYGATNEKLFF.

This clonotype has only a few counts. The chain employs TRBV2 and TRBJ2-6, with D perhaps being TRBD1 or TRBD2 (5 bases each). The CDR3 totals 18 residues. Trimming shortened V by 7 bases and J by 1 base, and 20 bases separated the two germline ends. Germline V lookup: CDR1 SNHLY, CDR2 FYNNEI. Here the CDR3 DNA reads TGTGCCAGCATTAGAGGGGCCCACACCTCTTCTGGGGCCAACGTCCTGACTTTC. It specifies CASIRGAHTSSGANVLTF.

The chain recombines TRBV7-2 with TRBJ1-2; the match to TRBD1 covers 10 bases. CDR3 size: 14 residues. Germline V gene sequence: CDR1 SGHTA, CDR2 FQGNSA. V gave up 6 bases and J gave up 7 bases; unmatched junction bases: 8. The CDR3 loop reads CASRQPGQGFGYTF. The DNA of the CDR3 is TGTGCCAGCAGGCAGCCGGGACAGGGGTTTGGCTACACCTTC.

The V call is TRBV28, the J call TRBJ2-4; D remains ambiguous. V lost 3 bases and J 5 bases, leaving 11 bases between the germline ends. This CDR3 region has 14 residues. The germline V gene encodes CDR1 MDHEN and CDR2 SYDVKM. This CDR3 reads CASSLQDGQNIQYF. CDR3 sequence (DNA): TGTGCCAGCAGTTTGCAGGACGGTCAAAACATTCAGTACTTC. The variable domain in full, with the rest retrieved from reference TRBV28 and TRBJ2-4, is DVKVTQSSRYLVKRTGEKVFLECVQDMDHENMFWYRQDPGLGLRLIYFSYDVKMKEKGDIPEGYSVSREKKERFSLILESASTNQTSMYLCASSLQDGQNIQYFGAGTRLSVL.

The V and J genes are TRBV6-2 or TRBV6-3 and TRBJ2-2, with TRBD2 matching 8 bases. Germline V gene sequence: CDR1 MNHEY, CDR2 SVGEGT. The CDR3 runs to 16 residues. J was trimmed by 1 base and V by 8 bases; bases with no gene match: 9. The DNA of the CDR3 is TGTGCCAGCGCCCCCGGGGGGGGGAAGAACACCGGGGAGCTGTTTTTT. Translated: CASAPGGGKNTGELFF.

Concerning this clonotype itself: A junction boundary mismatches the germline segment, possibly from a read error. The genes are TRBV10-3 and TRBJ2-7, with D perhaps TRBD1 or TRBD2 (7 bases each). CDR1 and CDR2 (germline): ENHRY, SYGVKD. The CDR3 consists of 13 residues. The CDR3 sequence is CVISLQGRDEQYF. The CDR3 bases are TGTGTCATCAGTTTACAGGGGAGGGACGAGCAGTACTTC.

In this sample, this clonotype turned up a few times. CDR3 residues: CSARDPTGWSTNEKLFF. The CDR3 DNA is TGCAGTGCTAGAGACCCGACAGGGTGGTCGACTAATGAAAAACTGTTTTTT. The chain joins TRBV20-1 to TRBJ1-4, with 7 bases identical to TRBD1. The V gene's germline CDR1 is DFQATT and CDR2 SNEGSKA (reference sequence). Losses at the gene ends were 0 bases for V and 2 bases for J; bases not matched to a gene: 9. This CDR3 has 17 amino acids.

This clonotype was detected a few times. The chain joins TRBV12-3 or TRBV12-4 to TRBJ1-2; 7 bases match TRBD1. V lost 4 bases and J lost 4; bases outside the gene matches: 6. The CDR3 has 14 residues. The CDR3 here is CASSSGQPTYGYTF. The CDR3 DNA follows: TGTGCCAGCAGTTCGGGACAGCCGACCTATGGCTACACCTTC.

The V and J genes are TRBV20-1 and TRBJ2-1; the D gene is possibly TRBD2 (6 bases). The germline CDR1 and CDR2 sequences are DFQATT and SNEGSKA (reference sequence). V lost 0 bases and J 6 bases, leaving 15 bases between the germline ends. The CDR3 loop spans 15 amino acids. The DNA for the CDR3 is TGCAGTGCTAGAGATGGTCTAGCGTGGGTCAATGAGCAGTTCTTC. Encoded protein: CSARDGLAWVNEQFF.

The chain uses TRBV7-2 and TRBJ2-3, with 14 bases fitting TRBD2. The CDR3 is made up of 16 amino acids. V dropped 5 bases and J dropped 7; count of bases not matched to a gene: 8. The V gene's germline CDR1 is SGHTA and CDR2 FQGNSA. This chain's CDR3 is CASSRTSGGRLYTQYF. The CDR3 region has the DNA TGTGCCAGCAGCCGGACTAGCGGGGGGCGTCTATATACGCAGTATTTT.

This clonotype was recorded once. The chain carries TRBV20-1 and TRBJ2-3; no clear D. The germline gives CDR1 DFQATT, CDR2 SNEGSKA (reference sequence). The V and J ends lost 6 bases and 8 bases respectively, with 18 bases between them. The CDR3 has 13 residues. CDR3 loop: CSANYPGSGTQYF. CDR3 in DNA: TGCAGTGCCAATTACCCGGGCTCCGGTACGCAGTATTTT.

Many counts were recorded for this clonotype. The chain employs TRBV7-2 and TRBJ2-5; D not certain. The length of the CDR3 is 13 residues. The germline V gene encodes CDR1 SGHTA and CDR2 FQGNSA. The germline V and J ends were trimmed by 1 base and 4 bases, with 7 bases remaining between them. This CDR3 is CASSLVARETQYF. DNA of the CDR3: TGTGCCAGCAGCTTAGTGGCCAGAGAGACCCAGTACTTC. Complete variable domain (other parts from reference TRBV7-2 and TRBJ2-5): GAGVSQSPSNKVTEKGKDVELRCDPISGHTALYWYRQSLGQGLEFLIYFQGNSAPDKSGLPSDRFSAERTGGSVSTLTIQRTQQEDSAVYLCASSLVARETQYFGPGTRLLVL.

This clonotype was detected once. The CDR3 coding sequence is TGCAGCGTTGGTCCAGGGGGGAGCAATCAGCCCCAGCATTTT. Protein product: CSVGPGGSNQPQHF. The chain is built from TRBV29-1 and TRBJ1-5; 7 bases map to TRBD1. Germline lookup yields CDR1 SQVTM and CDR2 ANQGSEA. J lost 1 base, V lost 4 bases, and 4 bases had no gene match. The CDR3 consists of 14 residues.

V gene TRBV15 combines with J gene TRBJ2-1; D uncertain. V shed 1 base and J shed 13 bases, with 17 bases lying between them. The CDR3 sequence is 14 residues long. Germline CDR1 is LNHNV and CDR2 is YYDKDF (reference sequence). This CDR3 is CATSRVTSQETQFF. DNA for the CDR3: TGTGCCACCAGCAGAGTAACATCCCAAGAGACCCAGTTCTTC. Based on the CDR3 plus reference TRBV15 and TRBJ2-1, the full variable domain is DAMVIQNPRYQVTQFGKPVTLSCSQTLNHNVMYWYQQKSSQAPKLLFHYYDKDFNNEADTPDNFQSRRPNTSFCFLDIRSPGLGDTAMYLCATSRVTSQETQFFGPGTRLTVL.

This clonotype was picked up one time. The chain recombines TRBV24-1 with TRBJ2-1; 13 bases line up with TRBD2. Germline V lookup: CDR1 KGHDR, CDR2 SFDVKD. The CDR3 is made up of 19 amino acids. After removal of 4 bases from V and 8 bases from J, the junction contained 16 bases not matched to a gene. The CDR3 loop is CATSDHRLAGGIKPDEQFF. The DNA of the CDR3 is TGTGCCACCAGTGACCATCGACTAGCGGGGGGTATAAAGCCAGATGAGCAGTTCTTC.

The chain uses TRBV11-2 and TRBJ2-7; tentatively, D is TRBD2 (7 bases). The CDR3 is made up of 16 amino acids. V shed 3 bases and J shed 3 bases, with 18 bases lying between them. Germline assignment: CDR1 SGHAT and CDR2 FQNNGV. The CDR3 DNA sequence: TGTGCCAGCAGCTTCGGGGGCGGGGGTTCTCGCTACGAGCAGTACTTC. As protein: CASSFGGGGSRYEQYF. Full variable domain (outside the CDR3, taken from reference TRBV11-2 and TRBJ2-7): EAGVAQSPRYKIIEKRQSVAFWCNPISGHATLYWYQQILGQGPKLLIQFQNNGVVDDSQLPKDRFSAERLKGVDSTLKIQPAKLEDSAVYLCASSFGGGGSRYEQYFGPGTRLTVT.

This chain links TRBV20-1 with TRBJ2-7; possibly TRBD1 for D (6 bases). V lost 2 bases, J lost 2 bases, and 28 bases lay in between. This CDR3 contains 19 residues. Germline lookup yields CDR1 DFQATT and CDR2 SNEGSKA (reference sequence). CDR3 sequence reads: CSARRLPGTSLPFPYEQYF. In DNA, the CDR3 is TGCAGTGCTAGACGACTGCCCGGGACAAGTCTTCCTTTTCCCTACGAGCAGTACTTC.

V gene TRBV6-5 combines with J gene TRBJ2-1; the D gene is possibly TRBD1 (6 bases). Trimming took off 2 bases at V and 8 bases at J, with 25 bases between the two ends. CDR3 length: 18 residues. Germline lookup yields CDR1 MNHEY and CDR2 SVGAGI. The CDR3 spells CASSYKDRIWASIDEQFF. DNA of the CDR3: TGTGCCAGCAGTTACAAAGACAGGATATGGGCTAGCATCGATGAGCAGTTCTTC.

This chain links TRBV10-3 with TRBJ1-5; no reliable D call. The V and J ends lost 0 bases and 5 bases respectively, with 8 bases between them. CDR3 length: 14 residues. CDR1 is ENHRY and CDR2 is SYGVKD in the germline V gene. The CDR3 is CAISESRADQPQHF. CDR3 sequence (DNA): TGTGCCATCAGTGAGTCTAGGGCGGATCAGCCCCAGCATTTT.

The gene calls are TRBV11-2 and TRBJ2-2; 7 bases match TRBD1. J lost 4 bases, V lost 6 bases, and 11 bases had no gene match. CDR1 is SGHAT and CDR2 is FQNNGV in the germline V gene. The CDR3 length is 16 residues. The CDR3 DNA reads TGTGCCAGCAGAATCCCTGGGACAGTAGTCACCGGGGAGCTGTTTTTT. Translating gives CASRIPGTVVTGELFF.

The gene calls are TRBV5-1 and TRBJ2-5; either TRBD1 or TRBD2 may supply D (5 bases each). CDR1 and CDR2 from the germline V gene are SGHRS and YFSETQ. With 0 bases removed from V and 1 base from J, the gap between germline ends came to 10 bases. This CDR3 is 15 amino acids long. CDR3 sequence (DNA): TGCGCCAGCAGCTTGGCCCGTGGGACCCAAGAGACCCAGTACTTC. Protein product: CASSLARGTQETQYF.

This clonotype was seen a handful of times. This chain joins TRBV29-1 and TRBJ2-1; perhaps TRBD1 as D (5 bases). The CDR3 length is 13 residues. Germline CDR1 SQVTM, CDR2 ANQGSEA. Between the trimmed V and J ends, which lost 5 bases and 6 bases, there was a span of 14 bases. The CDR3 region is CSVHMGLGNEQFF. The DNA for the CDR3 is TGCAGCGTTCATATGGGGCTCGGCAATGAGCAGTTCTTC.

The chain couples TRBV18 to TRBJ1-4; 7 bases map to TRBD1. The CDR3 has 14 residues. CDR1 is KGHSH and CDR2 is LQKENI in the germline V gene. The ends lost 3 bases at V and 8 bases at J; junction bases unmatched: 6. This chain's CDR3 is CASSPPGTVEKLFF. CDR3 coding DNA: TGTGCCAGCTCACCCCCCGGGACAGTCGAAAAACTGTTTTTT. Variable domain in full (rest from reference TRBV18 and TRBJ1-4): NAGVMQNPRHLVRRRGQEARLRCSPMKGHSHVYWYRQLPEEGLKFMVYLQKENIIDESGMPKERFSAEFPKEGPSILRIQQVVRGDSAAYFCASSPPGTVEKLFFGSGTQLSVL.

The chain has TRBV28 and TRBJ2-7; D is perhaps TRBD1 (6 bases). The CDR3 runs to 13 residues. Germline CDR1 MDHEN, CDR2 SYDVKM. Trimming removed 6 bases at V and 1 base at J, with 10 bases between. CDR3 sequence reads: CASRTGFSYEQYF. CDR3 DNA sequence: TGTGCCAGCAGGACAGGTTTTTCCTACGAGCAGTACTTC.

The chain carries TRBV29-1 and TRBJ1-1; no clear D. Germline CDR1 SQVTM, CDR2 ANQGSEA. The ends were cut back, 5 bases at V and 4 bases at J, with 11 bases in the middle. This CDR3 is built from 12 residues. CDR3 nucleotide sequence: TGCAGCGTTCAGCCTCTCGGCACTGAAGCTTTCTTT. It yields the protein CSVQPLGTEAFF.

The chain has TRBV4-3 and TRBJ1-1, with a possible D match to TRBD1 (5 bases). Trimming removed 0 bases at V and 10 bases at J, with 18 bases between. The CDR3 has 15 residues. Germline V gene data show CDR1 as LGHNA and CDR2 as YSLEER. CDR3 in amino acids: CASSQDISFRGRAFF. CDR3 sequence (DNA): TGCGCCAGCAGCCAAGATATATCTTTCCGGGGCAGAGCTTTCTTT.

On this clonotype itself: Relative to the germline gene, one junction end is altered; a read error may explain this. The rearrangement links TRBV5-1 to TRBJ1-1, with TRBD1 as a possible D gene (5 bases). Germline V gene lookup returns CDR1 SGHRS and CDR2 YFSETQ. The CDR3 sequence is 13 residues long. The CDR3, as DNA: TGCGCCGGCAGCTTAGGGGCCTCAGGTGAAGCTTTCTTT. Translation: CAGSLGASGEAFF.